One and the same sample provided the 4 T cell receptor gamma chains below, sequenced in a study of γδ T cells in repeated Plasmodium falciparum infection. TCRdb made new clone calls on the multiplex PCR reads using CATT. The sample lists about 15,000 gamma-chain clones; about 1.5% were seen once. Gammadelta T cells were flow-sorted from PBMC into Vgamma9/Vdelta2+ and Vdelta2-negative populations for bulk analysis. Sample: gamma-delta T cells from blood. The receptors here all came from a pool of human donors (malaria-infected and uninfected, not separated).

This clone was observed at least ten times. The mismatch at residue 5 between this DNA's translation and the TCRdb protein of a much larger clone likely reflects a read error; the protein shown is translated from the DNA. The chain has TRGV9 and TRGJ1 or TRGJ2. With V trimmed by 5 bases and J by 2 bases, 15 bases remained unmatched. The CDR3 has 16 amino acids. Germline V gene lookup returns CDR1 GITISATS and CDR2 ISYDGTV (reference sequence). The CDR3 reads CALWGKEVFDYYKKLF. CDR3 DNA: TGTGCCTTGTGGGGGAAGGAAGTCTTCGATTATTATAAGAAACTCTTT.

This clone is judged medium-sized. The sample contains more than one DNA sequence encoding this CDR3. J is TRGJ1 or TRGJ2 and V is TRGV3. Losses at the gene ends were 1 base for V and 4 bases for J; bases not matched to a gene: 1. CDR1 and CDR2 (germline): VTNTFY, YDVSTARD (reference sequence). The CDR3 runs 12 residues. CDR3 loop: CATWDSYYKKLF. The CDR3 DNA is TGTGCCACCTGGGACAGCTATTATAAGAAACTCTTT.

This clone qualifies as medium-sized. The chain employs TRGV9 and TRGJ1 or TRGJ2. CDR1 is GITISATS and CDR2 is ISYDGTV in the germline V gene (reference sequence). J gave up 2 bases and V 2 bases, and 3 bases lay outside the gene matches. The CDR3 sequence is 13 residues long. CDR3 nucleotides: TGTGCCTTGTGGGAGGGTCATTATTATAAGAAACTCTTT. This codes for CALWEGHYYKKLF.

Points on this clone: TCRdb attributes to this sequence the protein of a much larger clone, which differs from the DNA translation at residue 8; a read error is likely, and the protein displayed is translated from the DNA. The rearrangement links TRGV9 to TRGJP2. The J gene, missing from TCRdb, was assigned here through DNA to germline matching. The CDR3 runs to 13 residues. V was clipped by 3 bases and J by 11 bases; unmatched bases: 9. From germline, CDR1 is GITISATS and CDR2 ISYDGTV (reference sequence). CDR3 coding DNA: TGTGCCTTGTGGGAGCCGGGGACATGGATCAAGACGTTT. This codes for CALWEPGTWIKTF.